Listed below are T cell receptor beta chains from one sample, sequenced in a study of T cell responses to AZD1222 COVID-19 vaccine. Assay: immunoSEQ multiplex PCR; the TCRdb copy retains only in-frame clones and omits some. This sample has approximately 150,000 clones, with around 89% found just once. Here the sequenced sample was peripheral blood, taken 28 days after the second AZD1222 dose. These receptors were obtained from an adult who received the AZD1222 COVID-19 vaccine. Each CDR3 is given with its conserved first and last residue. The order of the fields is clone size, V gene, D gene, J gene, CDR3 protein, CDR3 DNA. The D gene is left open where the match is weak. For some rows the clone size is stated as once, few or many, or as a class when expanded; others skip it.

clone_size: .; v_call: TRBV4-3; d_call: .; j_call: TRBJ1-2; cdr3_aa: CASSQDLADQPHF; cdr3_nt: TGCGCCAGCAGCCAAGACTTGGCAGACCAACCCCACTTC
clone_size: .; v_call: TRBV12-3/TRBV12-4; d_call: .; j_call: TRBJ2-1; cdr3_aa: CASTLGSYNEQFF; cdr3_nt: TGTGCCAGCACCCTCGGGTCCTACAATGAGCAGTTCTTC
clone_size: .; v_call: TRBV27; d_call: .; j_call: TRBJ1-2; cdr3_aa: CASSINSYGYTF; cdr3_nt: TGTGCCAGCAGTATTAACAGCTATGGCTACACCTTC
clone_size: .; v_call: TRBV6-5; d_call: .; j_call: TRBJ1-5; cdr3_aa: CASSYRGNNQPQHF; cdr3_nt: TGTGCCAGCAGTTACCGGGGTAACAATCAGCCCCAGCATTTT
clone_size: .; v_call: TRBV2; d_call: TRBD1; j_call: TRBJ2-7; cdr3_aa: CASSETRDRGHF; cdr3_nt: TGTGCCAGCAGTGAAACCCGGGACAGGGGGCACTTC
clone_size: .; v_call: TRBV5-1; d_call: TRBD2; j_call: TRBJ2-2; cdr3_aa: CASSLGAGVNTGELFF; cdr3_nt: TGCGCCAGCAGCTTGGGAGCGGGGGTGAACACCGGGGAGCTGTTTTTT
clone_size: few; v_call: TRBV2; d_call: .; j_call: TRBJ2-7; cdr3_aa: CASSEYRGGYEQYF; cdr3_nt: TGTGCCAGCAGTGAATACAGGGGAGGGTACGAGCAGTACTTC
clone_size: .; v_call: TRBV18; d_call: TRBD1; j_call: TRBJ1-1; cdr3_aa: CASSPQGSATGPEAFF; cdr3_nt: TGTGCCAGCTCACCACAAGGCAGCGCGACAGGGCCTGAAGCTTTCTTT
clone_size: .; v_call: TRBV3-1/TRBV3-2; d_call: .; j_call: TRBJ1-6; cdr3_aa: CASSLQGYNSPLHF; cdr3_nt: TGTGCCAGCAGCCTTCAGGGTTATAATTCACCCCTCCACTTT
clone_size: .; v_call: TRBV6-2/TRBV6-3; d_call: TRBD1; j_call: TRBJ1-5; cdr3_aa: CASSYDRANQPQHF; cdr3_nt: TGTGCCAGCAGTTACGACAGGGCAAATCAGCCCCAGCATTTT
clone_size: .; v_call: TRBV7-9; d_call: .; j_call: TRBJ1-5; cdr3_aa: CASSFGTGSNQPQHF; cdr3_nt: TGTGCCAGCAGCTTTGGAACAGGGTCCAATCAGCCCCAGCATTTT
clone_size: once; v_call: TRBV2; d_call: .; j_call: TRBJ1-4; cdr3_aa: CARAGSEKLFF; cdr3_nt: TGTGCCAGAGCAGGGAGTGAAAAACTGTTTTTT
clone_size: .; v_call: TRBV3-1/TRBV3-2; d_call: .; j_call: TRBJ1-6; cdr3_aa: CASSQAGNSPLHF; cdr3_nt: TGTGCCAGCAGCCAAGCTGGTAATTCACCCCTCCACTTT
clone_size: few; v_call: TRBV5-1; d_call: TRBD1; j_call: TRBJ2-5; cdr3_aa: CASSQARTGVETQYF; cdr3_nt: TGCGCCAGCAGCCAGGCCAGGACAGGGGTTGAGACCCAGTACTTC
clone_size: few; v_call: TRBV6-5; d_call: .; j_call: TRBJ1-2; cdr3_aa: CASSNTGFNYGYTF; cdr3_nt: TGTGCCAGCTCGAATACAGGGTTTAACTATGGCTACACCTTC
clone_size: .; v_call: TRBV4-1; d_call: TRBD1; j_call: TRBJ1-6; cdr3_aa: CASSQERGLSNSPLHF; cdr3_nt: TGCGCCAGCAGCCAAGAGAGGGGGCTCTCTAATTCACCCCTCCACTTT
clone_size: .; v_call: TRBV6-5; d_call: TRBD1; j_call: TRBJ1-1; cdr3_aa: CASSWDRGDTEAFF; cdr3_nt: TGTGCCAGCAGTTGGGACAGGGGTGACACTGAAGCTTTCTTT
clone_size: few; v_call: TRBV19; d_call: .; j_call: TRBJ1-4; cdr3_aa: CASSSRAGEKLFF; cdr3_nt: TGTGCCAGTAGTAGCCGGGCTGGCGAAAAACTGTTTTTT
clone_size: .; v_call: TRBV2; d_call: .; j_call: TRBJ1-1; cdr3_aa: CASSESPSTRTEAFF; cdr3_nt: TGTGCCAGCAGTGAATCACCGTCCACGAGGACTGAAGCTTTCTTT